This T cell receptor beta chain was captured by sequencing in a study of cytomegalovirus exposure and HLA in healthy donors. Study overall: T cells numbering around 180 million yielded fewer than 140 million unique TCR beta sequences in an earlier analysis. Study outcomes and limitations: There were three CMV-associated chains whose specificity for CMV antigens was confirmed in vitro. Later analysis revealed greater clonal expansion in HLA-associated TCR beta chains than in equally common others.

As to this clone: Its specificity is unknown.

After removal of 4 bases from V and 3 bases from J, the junction contained 9 bases not matched to a gene. The germline gives CDR1 SGHTA, CDR2 FQGNSA. The CDR3 is made up of 18 amino acids. 60 Vbeta and 13 Jbeta primers were used in PCR. Sequencing was performed with immunoSEQ multiplex PCR; in TCRdb, only in-frame clones are kept and a portion is missing. Here the sample spans tens of thousands of clones, more than 65% being singletons. The sample taken for sequencing was PBMCs. This chain uses TRBV7-2 with TRBJ2-1, with 13 nucleotides matching TRBD2. The sequence was obtained from a man aged 70 or older in good health and CMV-seropositive. This chain's CDR3 is CASSSMTSGGPFYNEQFF. CDR3 DNA sequence: TGTGCCAGCAGCTCAATGACTAGCGGGGGGCCCTTCTACAATGAGCAGTTCTTC.